Following are 15 T cell receptor beta chains from one sample sequenced in a study of shared clonotypes between healthy human individuals. The data were produced by immunoSEQ multiplex PCR, yet TCRdb's version contains in-frame clones alone and is incomplete. The repertoire has about 510,000 clones, 75% to 85% of them found once; the top ten carry 10% to 15%. The source material was PBMCs. The receptors here all came from a woman aged 40 to 50 in good health. Some clones in this sample may be carry-over from other donors' samples.

V is TRBV7-9 and J is TRBJ2-5; 9 nucleotides match TRBD1. CDR1 SEHNR and CDR2 FQNEAQ come from the germline V gene (reference sequence). The CDR3 sequence is 16 residues long. The trim removed 3 bases at V and 4 bases at J, leaving 9 bases unmatched. CDR3 sequence: CASSFLPGQGPETQYF. CDR3 nucleotide sequence: TGTGCCAGCAGCTTTCTCCCGGGACAGGGACCAGAGACCCAGTACTTC.

The genes are TRBV6-1 and TRBJ2-7; D tentatively fits TRBD1 or TRBD2 (5 bases each). Per the germline V gene, CDR1 is MNHNS and CDR2 is SASEGT. This CDR3 region has 15 residues. V shed 6 bases and J shed 1 base, with 16 bases lying between them. The CDR3 region is CASRGDDRTSYEQYF. In DNA form, the CDR3 reads TGTGCCAGCAGGGGGGACGACAGAACGTCCTACGAGCAGTACTTC.

The V gene is TRBV11-1, the J gene TRBJ2-1, with D possibly matching TRBD1 (5 bases). This CDR3 spans 15 amino acids. Trimming shortened V by 3 bases and J by 6 bases, and 15 bases separated the two germline ends. Germline V gene lookup returns CDR1 SGHAT and CDR2 FQDESV (reference sequence). Here the CDR3 DNA reads TGTGCCAGCAGCTTTAGTAGGCAGGGCATCAATGAGCAGTTCTTC. As protein: CASSFSRQGINEQFF.

This clone was observed once. The V and J genes are TRBV29-1 and TRBJ2-7; 9 bases agree with TRBD1. Germline trimming cut 8 bases from V and 8 bases from J; bases unmatched to any gene: 4. The CDR3 has 10 residues. The germline gives CDR1 SQVTM, CDR2 ANQGSEA. CDR3: CSIGQGKQYF. The CDR3 region has the DNA TGCAGCATTGGACAGGGGAAGCAGTACTTC.

This sequence joins TRBV18 and TRBJ2-3; TRBD2 matches 10 bases. This CDR3 spans 17 amino acids. V lost 3 bases to trimming and J lost 1 base; unmatched junction nucleotides: 7. Per germline, CDR1 KGHSH and CDR2 LQKENI. In nucleotides, the CDR3 is TGTGCCAGCTCACCTGGACTAGCGGAGCCAGGCACAGATACGCAGTATTTT. Protein sequence: CASSPGLAEPGTDTQYF.

This clone was counted a few times. This chain uses TRBV30 with TRBJ1-5; D is undetermined. The CDR3 is 12 residues long. The V gene's germline CDR1 is GTSNPN and CDR2 SVGIG (reference sequence). V shed 1 base and J shed 3 bases, with 4 bases lying between them. The CDR3 DNA reads TGTGCCTGGAGTGCTACCAATCAGCCCCAGCATTTT. It codes for CAWSATNQPQHF.

The chain carries TRBV6-1 and TRBJ2-7, with 7 bases fitting TRBD2. The germline CDR1 and CDR2 sequences are MNHNS and SASEGT. The CDR3 runs 14 residues. V dropped 8 bases and J dropped 2; count of bases not matched to a gene: 9. This CDR3 is CASRTSVVPYEQYF. The CDR3 DNA sequence: TGTGCCAGCCGGACTAGTGTTGTTCCCTACGAGCAGTACTTC.

The rearrangement links TRBV7-9 to TRBJ1-1, with D possibly TRBD1 on 6 matching bases. Deletions cut 3 bases from V and 7 bases from J, with 12 bases between. The CDR3 spans 13 residues. In germline, CDR1 is SEHNR, CDR2 FQNEAQ (reference sequence). The CDR3 region is CASSFSQGSEAFF. As DNA, the CDR3 is TGTGCCAGCAGCTTTTCACAGGGAAGTGAAGCTTTCTTT.

Turning to this clone: This may be a read error: a much more frequent sequence differs by one nucleotide. This sample includes further DNA sequences coding for the same CDR3. The chain recombines TRBV6-1 with TRBJ2-2, with 12 bases fitting TRBD2. Germline lookup yields CDR1 MNHNS and CDR2 SASEGT. This CDR3 region has 14 residues. The CDR3 coding sequence is TGTGCCACCAGACTAGCGGGAGACACCGGGGAACTGTTTTTT. Protein sequence: CATRLAGDTGELFF.

The gene calls are TRBV27 and TRBJ2-3; 12 bases are a match to TRBD1. Unmatched junction bases numbered 10, after V lost 5 bases and J lost 4 bases. The germline V gene has CDR1 MNHEY and CDR2 SMNVEV (reference sequence). This CDR3 spans 17 amino acids. The CDR3 DNA reads as TGTGCCAGCAGTCTCAAAGCCGGGACAGGGGGCGCAGATACGCAGTATTTT. This translates into CASSLKAGTGGADTQYF.

The J gene is TRBJ2-1, the V gene TRBV4-3; no clear D gene. The length of the CDR3 is 18 residues. V lost 1 base to trimming and J lost 1 base, with 17 bases between them. The germline V gene has CDR1 LGHNA and CDR2 YSLEER. CDR3 amino acids: CASSQALVGGASYNEQFF. The CDR3 coding sequence is TGCGCCAGCAGCCAAGCCCTTGTGGGCGGCGCTTCCTACAATGAGCAGTTCTTC.

The CDR3 spells CASLGARRTGELFF. The CDR3 DNA is TGTGCCAGCCTAGGGGCGCGACGGACCGGGGAGCTGTTTTTT. This chain connects TRBV21-1 to TRBJ2-2; TRBD1 is the table's D call, not checked against the DNA. TRBV21-1 is shown as a pseudogene. The CDR3 length is 14 residues.

V usage is TRBV15 and J usage is TRBJ2-3; D possibly corresponds to TRBD2 (6 bases). V gave up 3 bases and J gave up 5 bases, with 15 bases separating them. Germline CDR1 reads LNHNV; CDR2 reads YYDKDF (reference sequence). This CDR3 has 15 amino acids. The CDR3 loop reads CATSREGLAGDTQYF. The CDR3 DNA reads as TGTGCCACCAGCAGGGAGGGTCTCGCGGGAGATACGCAGTATTTT.

The chain links TRBV9 to TRBJ1-4; no clear D. CDR1 and CDR2 (germline): SGDLS, YYNGEE. The CDR3 totals 14 residues. Trimming removed 0 bases at V and 9 bases at J, with 12 bases between. This CDR3 is CASSVVAPVKKLFF. The CDR3 nucleotides are TGTGCCAGCAGCGTAGTGGCCCCTGTTAAAAAACTGTTTTTT.

The V and J genes are TRBV2 and TRBJ2-6; D is possibly TRBD1 or TRBD2 (5 bases each). Germline V gene data show CDR1 as SNHLY and CDR2 as FYNNEI. Between the trimmed V and J ends, which lost 0 bases and 2 bases, there was a span of 8 bases. CDR3 length: 16 residues. DNA of the CDR3: TGTGCCAGCAGTGAAGCGAGAGGGGCTGGGGCCAACGTCCTGACTTTC. This gives the protein CASSEARGAGANVLTF.